The 27 T cell receptor beta chains presented below share a single source sample, sequenced in a study of T cell responses to AZD1222 COVID-19 vaccine. The data were produced by immunoSEQ multiplex PCR, yet TCRdb's version contains in-frame clones alone and is incomplete. The sample carries 120,000 or so clones, approximately 94% recorded once. The specimen comprised peripheral blood, sampled 28 days after the second AZD1222 dose. Receptor source: an adult who received the AZD1222 COVID-19 vaccine.

This clone turned up a few times. This chain links TRBV30 with TRBJ1-3; maybe TRBD1 (5 bases). CDR1 GTSNPN and CDR2 SVGIG come from the germline V gene (reference sequence). The CDR3 covers 16 residues. V was clipped by 4 bases and J by 0 bases, with 16 bases between them. The CDR3 loop is CAWNRGSDSSGNTIYF. The CDR3 coding sequence is TGTGCCTGGAATAGGGGCAGTGACAGCTCTGGAAACACCATATATTTT.

The rearrangement uses TRBV5-4 and TRBJ2-1; maybe TRBD1 (5 bases). The CDR3 has 14 residues. V lost 4 bases and J lost 2, with 10 bases in between. Germline V CDR1 and CDR2: SGHNT, YYREEE (reference sequence). CDR3: CASSQGGTYNEQFF. In nucleotides, the CDR3 is TGTGCCAGCAGCCAGGGCGGAACCTACAATGAGCAGTTCTTC.

The chain uses TRBV5-1 and TRBJ2-7, with D perhaps assigned TRBD1 or TRBD2 (5 bases each). Trimming cost V 4 bases and J 0 bases, with 14 bases left between them. CDR1 and CDR2 from the germline V gene are SGHRS and YFSETQ. The CDR3 sequence is 15 residues long. CDR3: CASSEGPPSSYEQYF. CDR3 nucleotides: TGCGCCAGCAGCGAGGGACCGCCGAGCTCCTACGAGCAGTACTTC.

The gene calls are TRBV6-1 and TRBJ2-7; TRBD2 might be the D (6 bases). The V end was cut by 3 bases, the J end by 4 bases, with 13 bases between. CDR3 length: 14 residues. Germline V gives CDR1 MNHNS, CDR2 SASEGT. This chain's CDR3 is CASSDGGARYEQYF. CDR3 nucleotide sequence: TGTGCCAGCAGTGATGGAGGGGCGCGGTACGAGCAGTACTTC.

The chain links TRBV11-2 to TRBJ2-3, with D maybe TRBD2 (5 bases). This CDR3 spans 13 amino acids. V was clipped by 3 bases and J by 2 bases, with 6 bases between them. Germline CDR1 SGHAT, CDR2 FQNNGV. The CDR3 spells CASSFSDTDTQYF. The CDR3 region has the DNA TGTGCCAGCAGCTTTAGCGACACAGATACGCAGTATTTT.

This chain connects TRBV6-5 to TRBJ1-1; perhaps TRBD1 as D (5 bases). Per germline, CDR1 MNHEY and CDR2 SVGAGI. Trimming took 4 bases from V and 1 from J, leaving 7 bases between them. The CDR3 runs to 13 residues. The DNA of the CDR3 is TGTGCCAGCAGTTGGGGACGGAACACTGAAGCTTTCTTT. Its translation: CASSWGRNTEAFF.

The chain couples TRBV6-5 to TRBJ1-6; D gene ambiguous. Trimming took 0 bases from V and 5 from J, leaving 11 bases between them. The CDR3 is 16 residues long. The germline gives CDR1 MNHEY, CDR2 SVGAGI. The CDR3 sequence: CASSYSSVFDNSPLHF. The CDR3 nucleotides read TGTGCCAGCAGTTACTCGTCGGTTTTCGATAATTCACCCCTCCACTTT.

This chain links TRBV7-6 with TRBJ1-3; D gene unclear. Germline V gene sequence: CDR1 SGHVS, CDR2 FNYEAQ. The CDR3 loop spans 13 amino acids. The germline V and J ends were trimmed by 4 bases and 3 bases, with 7 bases remaining between them. This CDR3 reads CASSSSIGNTIYF. The CDR3 region has the DNA TGTGCCAGCAGCTCTAGCATTGGAAACACCATATATTTT.

This chain links TRBV10-2 with TRBJ1-1; D unclear. The V end lost 2 bases, the J end lost 6 bases, and 13 bases lay between the germline ends. Germline V gene lookup returns CDR1 WSHSY and CDR2 SAAADI. The CDR3 has 14 amino acids. The CDR3 loop reads CASSEIAAMAEAFF. In nucleotides, the CDR3 is TGCGCCAGCAGTGAGATAGCAGCGATGGCTGAAGCTTTCTTT.

This chain uses TRBV7-9 with TRBJ2-7; D is perhaps TRBD2 (6 bases). Trimming shortened V by 4 bases and J by 1 base, and 17 bases separated the two germline ends. Per the germline V gene, CDR1 is SEHNR and CDR2 is FQNEAQ (reference sequence). CDR3 length equals 16 residues. CDR3 in DNA: TGTGCCAGCAGCTCCATGGGGGGAGTCCTTTCCTACGAGCAGTACTTC. Translating gives CASSSMGGVLSYEQYF.

The chain links TRBV25-1 to TRBJ1-5; 8 nucleotides align to TRBD1. The germline V gene has CDR1 MGHDK and CDR2 SYGVNS. This CDR3 comprises 14 residues. With V trimmed by 8 bases and J by 1 base, 4 bases remained unmatched. Here the CDR3 DNA reads TGTGCCAGCCGAGGACAGGGAAGCAATCAGCCCCAGCATTTT. Translating it yields CASRGQGSNQPQHF.

The chain uses TRBV19 and TRBJ2-5; TRBD2 might be the D (6 bases). Germline CDR1 LNHDA, CDR2 SQIVND (reference sequence). The CDR3 has 13 residues. V lost 5 bases and J lost 4, with 11 bases in between. CDR3 coding DNA: TGTGCCAGTAGTCCGGGAGTAGGAGAGACCCAGTACTTC. Translation: CASSPGVGETQYF.

The chain carries TRBV3-1 (or the pseudogene TRBV3-2) and TRBJ2-2, with 8 positions matching TRBD2. J gave up 6 bases and V 2 bases, and 8 bases lay outside the gene matches. Germline CDR1 and CDR2: LGHDT and YNNKEL (reference sequence). The CDR3 consists of 16 residues. DNA of the CDR3: TGTGCCAGCAGCCAATTCGAAGCGGGAGTCGCCGGGGAGCTGTTTTTT. Its translation: CASSQFEAGVAGELFF.

The chain couples TRBV19 to TRBJ2-5; 13 nucleotides agree with TRBD2. CDR3 length equals 18 residues. Germline loops: CDR1 LNHDA, CDR2 SQIVND (reference sequence). Trimming cost V 4 bases and J 5 bases; bases outside gene matches: 13. Written as DNA, the CDR3 is TGTGCCAGTAGTAGTTCGGGGACTAGCGGGGAAACGTCGGAGACCCAGTACTTC. It encodes CASSSSGTSGETSETQYF.

The chain links TRBV7-8 to TRBJ2-1, with D possibly being TRBD2 (7 bases). The CDR3 runs to 15 residues. CDR1 and CDR2 (germline): SGHVS, FQNEAQ. Trimming took 5 bases from V and 6 from J, leaving 17 bases between them. The CDR3 region has the DNA TGTGCCAGCAGCAGAAGGGGGGGCGTCGGCAATGAGCAGTTCTTC. It translates to CASSRRGGVGNEQFF.

The rearrangement joins TRBV14 to TRBJ1-1, with D uncertain. The CDR3 runs 13 residues. V lost 4 bases and J 3 bases, leaving 9 bases between the germline ends. Germline CDR1 SGHDN, CDR2 FVKESK. Written as DNA, the CDR3 is TGTGCCAGCAGCCCCCACGAGGACACTGAAGCTTTCTTT. Translated, it gives CASSPHEDTEAFF.

The chain links TRBV19 to TRBJ1-2; D perhaps matches TRBD1 (6 bases). The length of the CDR3 is 14 residues. The ends were cut back, 2 bases at V and 5 bases at J, with 12 bases in the middle. The germline V gene encodes CDR1 LNHDA and CDR2 SQIVND (reference sequence). CDR3 sequence (DNA): TGTGCCAGTAGTATACCAACAGGGATTTATGGCTACACCTTC. This gives the protein CASSIPTGIYGYTF.

This clone was detected once. The rearrangement links TRBV5-1 to TRBJ2-1; D is ambiguous. The V gene's germline CDR1 is SGHRS and CDR2 YFSETQ. This CDR3 contains 13 residues. V dropped 5 bases and J dropped 7 bases, with 13 bases sitting between them. DNA of the CDR3: TGCGCCAGCAGTACTCAGGCCGAGAATGAGCAGTTCTTC. Its protein product is CASSTQAENEQFF.

This clone was counted a single time. The chain has TRBV6-7 and TRBJ2-7; D not resolved. TRBV6-7 is flagged as an ORF with uncertain function. V was pared by 6 bases and J by 5 bases, with 8 bases between. The CDR3 length is 11 residues. CDR3 loop: CASRNSDEQYF. As DNA, the CDR3 is TGTGCCAGCAGAAACAGTGACGAGCAGTACTTC.

The rearrangement uses TRBV25-1 and TRBJ1-3; no definite D call. Looked up from germline, CDR1 is MGHDK and CDR2 is SYGVNS. This CDR3 region has 13 residues. Trimming shortened V by 7 bases and J by 3 bases, and 10 bases separated the two germline ends. As DNA, the CDR3 is TGTGCCAGCACTGGTGACGGTGGAAACACCATATATTTT. Its translation: CASTGDGGNTIYF.

V gene TRBV2 combines with J gene TRBJ1-2; D gene ambiguous. Trimming took 4 bases from V and 4 from J, leaving 22 bases between them. The CDR3 has 17 amino acids. CDR1 SNHLY and CDR2 FYNNEI come from the germline V gene. In DNA, the CDR3 is TGTGCCAGCAGTGGTGAGGGAGGAGATACGCTGGGCTATGGCTACACCTTC. The encoded protein is CASSGEGGDTLGYGYTF.

This clone was found once. The gene calls are TRBV19 and TRBJ1-2, with D unresolved. Trimming pared 7 bases from V and 4 bases from J, leaving 13 bases between. The CDR3 is 13 residues long. Germline V gives CDR1 LNHDA, CDR2 SQIVND (reference sequence). CDR3 loop: CASTVGRPYGYTF. The CDR3 DNA follows: TGTGCCAGTACCGTTGGACGGCCCTATGGCTACACCTTC.

This clone was seen more than once but under ten times. The chain is built from TRBV15 and TRBJ1-4, with 7 bases aligning to TRBD1. The trim removed 6 bases at V and 7 bases at J, leaving 2 bases unmatched. The CDR3 is 12 amino acids. CDR1 is LNHNV, CDR2 YYDKDF, per germline (reference sequence). The CDR3 loop reads CATRGTVEKLFF. CDR3 DNA: TGTGCCACCAGGGGGACAGTTGAAAAACTGTTTTTT. The full variable domain, completed using reference TRBV15 and TRBJ1-4, is DAMVIQNPRYQVTQFGKPVTLSCSQTLNHNVMYWYQQKSSQAPKLLFHYYDKDFNNEADTPDNFQSRRPNTSFCFLDIRSPGLGDTAMYLCATRGTVEKLFFGSGTQLSVL.

The chain carries TRBV29-1 and TRBJ2-7; 7 bases match TRBD2. The CDR3 is made up of 13 amino acids. With V trimmed by 1 base and J by 6 bases, 6 bases remained unmatched. Germline CDR1 SQVTM, CDR2 ANQGSEA. Written as DNA, the CDR3 is TGCAGCGTTGAAGGGGGGGGTGCACCCGAGCAGTACTTC. It specifies CSVEGGGAPEQYF.

The chain is built from TRBV5-1 and TRBJ1-4; no definite D call. V lost 4 bases to trimming and J lost 0 bases, with 7 bases between them. The CDR3 is 14 residues long. Germline-derived CDR1 and CDR2 are SGHRS and YFSETQ. The DNA of the CDR3 is TGCGCCAGCAGCCCGGATGCAACTAATGAAAAACTGTTTTTT. This codes for CASSPDATNEKLFF. Together with reference TRBV5-1 and TRBJ1-4, the CDR3 gives the full variable domain: KAGVTQTPRYLIKTRGQQVTLSCSPISGHRSVSWYQQTPGQGLQFLFEYFSETQRNKGNFPGRFSGRQFSNSRSEMNVSTLELGDSALYLCASSPDATNEKLFFGSGTQLSVL.

The V call is TRBV7-9, the J call TRBJ1-2; a weak D match, TRBD1 (6 bases). The length of the CDR3 is 13 residues. From germline, CDR1 is SEHNR and CDR2 FQNEAQ (reference sequence). V shed 2 bases and J shed 8 bases, with 12 bases lying between them. The CDR3 sequence: CASSLTAGEGYTF. As DNA, the CDR3 is TGTGCCAGCAGCTTAACAGCAGGGGAAGGCTACACCTTC.

The chain combines TRBV29-1 with TRBJ2-7, with D tentatively TRBD2 (6 bases). V lost 2 bases, J lost 4 bases, and 15 bases lay in between. The CDR3 length is 14 residues. Germline V gives CDR1 SQVTM, CDR2 ANQGSEA. CDR3 nucleotide sequence: TGCAGCGTTGAAAGTCTAGCGTTCCCTTACGAGCAGTACTTC. Amino acid sequence: CSVESLAFPYEQYF.